One sample yielded the 25 T cell receptor beta chains listed below, sequenced in a study of shared clonotypes between healthy human individuals. Only in-frame clones appear in the TCRdb table, and some are missing; sequencing was by immunoSEQ multiplex PCR. The sample holds about 1,800,000 clones, about 95% seen once. Terminally differentiated effector memory CD45RA+ cells were left out of the naive CD8 fraction, which was CD45RO-negative and positively selected for CCR7. Sequenced input: naive CD8+ T cells sorted from blood. These receptors came from a man aged 18 to 30 in good health.

The rearrangement joins TRBV7-6 to TRBJ2-2; D call uncertain. V lost 7 bases and J 0 bases, leaving 12 bases between the germline ends. Germline V gives CDR1 SGHVS, CDR2 FNYEAQ. The CDR3 covers 15 residues. This CDR3 is CASTPAGTNTGELFF. The CDR3 DNA is TGTGCCAGCACCCCCGCCGGCACGAACACCGGGGAGCTGTTTTTT.

The count of this clone is one. V gene TRBV27 combines with J gene TRBJ1-2; D possibly corresponds to TRBD1 (5 bases). Trimming stripped 3 bases from V and 3 bases from J, with 11 bases between. The CDR3 sequence is 14 residues long. Germline CDR1 MNHEY, CDR2 SMNVEV (reference sequence). This chain's CDR3 is CASSFHGADYGYTF. The CDR3 coding sequence is TGTGCCAGCAGTTTTCATGGGGCGGACTATGGCTACACCTTC.

The V and J genes are TRBV6-5 and TRBJ2-1; 9 bases align to TRBD2. This CDR3 has 15 amino acids. Germline CDR1 is MNHEY and CDR2 is SVGAGI. V was clipped by 7 bases and J by 8 bases; unmatched bases: 12. In nucleotides, the CDR3 is TGTGCCAGCACTGCGGGGCCTAGCGGGACGGATGAGCAGTTCTTC. The encoded protein is CASTAGPSGTDEQFF.

In regard to this clone: This sample includes further DNA sequences coding for the same CDR3. The J gene is TRBJ2-7, the V gene TRBV7-9; unclear D gene. CDR1 and CDR2 from the germline V gene are SEHNR and FQNEAQ (reference sequence). The ends were cut back, 1 base at V and 1 base at J, with 5 bases in the middle. The CDR3 spans 13 residues. CDR3 region: CASSLVSSYEQYF. The CDR3 DNA reads TGTGCCAGCAGCTTAGTGTCGTCCTACGAGCAGTACTTC.

This clone occurred once. The chain couples TRBV18 to TRBJ2-1; D perhaps matches TRBD2 (5 bases). There are 15 residues in the CDR3. The germline V gene has CDR1 KGHSH and CDR2 LQKENI. The V end was cut by 3 bases, the J end by 5 bases, with 14 bases between. Here the CDR3 DNA reads TGTGCCAGCTCACCCGGGGTAGTATTCGACAATGAGCAGTTCTTC. It translates to CASSPGVVFDNEQFF.

This chain joins TRBV5-6 and TRBJ2-1; the match to TRBD2 covers 11 bases. Germline trimming cut 2 bases from V and 10 bases from J; bases unmatched to any gene: 11. CDR3 length: 16 residues. The germline gives CDR1 SGHDT, CDR2 YYEEEE. The CDR3 DNA sequence: TGTGCCAGCAGCTTTGGGACTAGCGGATCCCACGGAGAGCAGTTCTTC. Protein sequence: CASSFGTSGSHGEQFF.

This chain joins TRBV14 and TRBJ2-5, with TRBD2 matching over 8 bases. Trimming at V came to 0 bases and at J to 5 bases, leaving 11 bases not matched to a gene. The length of the CDR3 is 17 residues. Germline values: CDR1 SGHDN, CDR2 FVKESK. The CDR3 bases are TGTGCCAGCAGCCAAGATCTAGGCGGCGGGGGGCTCGAGACCCAGTACTTC. Its protein is CASSQDLGGGGLETQYF.

This rearrangement joins TRBV27 to TRBJ1-5; D call uncertain. Germline CDR1 and CDR2: MNHEY and SMNVEV (reference sequence). The CDR3 sequence is 15 residues long. The V gene lost 3 bases and the J gene lost 2 bases, with 11 bases spanning the gap. The CDR3 coding sequence is TGTGCCAGCAGTTTTGTAGGCCCAGGCAATCAGCCCCAGCATTTT. Encoded protein: CASSFVGPGNQPQHF.

This sequence joins TRBV7-9 and TRBJ1-2; unclear D gene. Germline CDR1 and CDR2: SEHNR and FQNEAQ (reference sequence). The CDR3 contains 12 residues. Trimming stripped 3 bases from V and 6 bases from J, with 8 bases between. For the CDR3, the DNA is TGTGCCAGCAGCTTTGGTTCGAATGGCTACACCTTC. This sequence encodes CASSFGSNGYTF.

As to this clone: In the same sample, other DNA sequences code for this CDR3. This chain connects TRBV28 to TRBJ2-7; D perhaps matches TRBD1 (6 bases). V was pared by 4 bases and J by 2 bases, with 12 bases between. The CDR3 has 14 amino acids. Germline V gene data show CDR1 as MDHEN and CDR2 as SYDVKM. The CDR3 is CASSSTGGTYEQYF. CDR3 in DNA: TGTGCCAGCAGTTCGACAGGCGGAACCTACGAGCAGTACTTC.

Concerning this clone: This specimen includes other DNA sequences encoding the same CDR3. V and J are TRBV15 and TRBJ1-5; D gene ambiguous. Germline V gives CDR1 LNHNV, CDR2 YYDKDF (reference sequence). CDR3 length: 15 amino acids. Trimming left V 0 bases short and J 3 bases short, with 9 bases between. The CDR3, as DNA: TGTGCCACCAGCAGAGATCTAGGGATCAATCAGCCCCAGCATTTT. The encoded protein is CATSRDLGINQPQHF. The full variable domain, completed using reference TRBV15 and TRBJ1-5, is DAMVIQNPRYQVTQFGKPVTLSCSQTLNHNVMYWYQQKSSQAPKLLFHYYDKDFNNEADTPDNFQSRRPNTSFCFLDIRSPGLGDTAMYLCATSRDLGINQPQHFGDGTRLSIL.

This sequence joins TRBV28 and TRBJ1-5; no clear D. V was cut by 6 bases and J by 2 bases, with 11 bases left in between. The CDR3 has 14 amino acids. Germline CDR1 reads MDHEN; CDR2 reads SYDVKM. The CDR3: CASSSAGRNQPQHF. CDR3 sequence (DNA): TGTGCCAGCAGCTCCGCGGGTCGCAATCAGCCCCAGCATTTT.

The chain couples TRBV7-9 to TRBJ1-2; 7 bases line up with TRBD1. Trimming took 4 bases from V and 3 from J; bases not matched to a gene: 11. Germline V gene lookup returns CDR1 SEHNR and CDR2 FQNEAQ (reference sequence). The CDR3 spans 16 residues. The CDR3 DNA is TGTGCCAGCAGCTCACCATTTACAGGGGAGGACTATGGCTACACCTTC. Translation gives CASSSPFTGEDYGYTF.

The chain employs TRBV14 and TRBJ1-1; D is uncertain. V was cut by 4 bases and J by 6 bases, with 12 bases left in between. The CDR3 is 13 amino acids. The germline gives CDR1 SGHDN, CDR2 FVKESK. In nucleotides, the CDR3 is TGTGCCAGCAGCCTAGAAGTTGCTGCTGAAGCTTTCTTT. This sequence encodes CASSLEVAAEAFF.

On this clone: At one boundary the junction diverges from the germline segment, which might be a read error. This sample includes further DNA sequences coding for the same CDR3. The genes are TRBV29-1 and TRBJ2-1; D is perhaps TRBD1 or TRBD2 (6 bases each). The CDR3 totals 13 residues. The germline gives CDR1 SQVTM, CDR2 ANQGSEA. The CDR3 nucleotides are TGCAGCGTGGAAGGGGGGAGTTACAATGAGCAGTTCTTC. Translation: CSVEGGSYNEQFF.

As concerns this clone: The identical CDR3 is also encoded by other nucleotide sequences in the sample. Here the CDR3 DNA reads TGTGCCAGCAGTGAAGGAGCAGGCACTGAAGCTTTCTTT. It is translated as CASSEGAGTEAFF. The chain combines TRBV6-1 with TRBJ1-1; no definite D call. The CDR3 has 13 residues. V was clipped by 1 base and J by 4 bases, with 7 bases between them. The germline V gene has CDR1 MNHNS and CDR2 SASEGT.

J is TRBJ2-3 and V is TRBV5-1; D is perhaps TRBD2 (5 bases). This CDR3 contains 16 residues. Trimming took off 4 bases at V and 0 bases at J, with 15 bases between the two ends. Germline V gene sequence: CDR1 SGHRS, CDR2 YFSETQ. The CDR3 region has the DNA TGCGCCAGCAGCGAATTAGGACTGGGTAGCACAGATACGCAGTATTTT. Residues: CASSELGLGSTDTQYF.

J is TRBJ2-7 and V is TRBV2; D possibly corresponds to TRBD2 (5 bases). V was shortened by 7 bases and J by 0 bases, with 16 bases between the two germline ends. Germline loops: CDR1 SNHLY, CDR2 FYNNEI. The CDR3 is 15 amino acids. The CDR3 DNA reads TGTGCCAGCACCCTAAACCGGGGAAGCTCCTACGAGCAGTACTTC. Protein product: CASTLNRGSSYEQYF.

This chain links TRBV4-3 with TRBJ2-2; D perhaps matches TRBD1 (6 bases). Per germline, CDR1 LGHNA and CDR2 YSLEER. The CDR3 totals 16 residues. V gave up 0 bases and J gave up 5 bases, with 13 bases separating them. CDR3 bases: TGCGCCAGCAGCCAAGATAGGGACACCGCTACCGGGGAGCTGTTTTTT. Protein: CASSQDRDTATGELFF.

The chain employs TRBV5-6 and TRBJ2-5; no reliable D call. The CDR3 consists of 14 residues. The germline V gene encodes CDR1 SGHDT and CDR2 YYEEEE. Trimming left V 4 bases short and J 5 bases short, with 15 bases between. CDR3 coding DNA: TGTGCCAGCAGCCCTGAAGGTCCGTTGGAGACCCAGTACTTC. Translated: CASSPEGPLETQYF.

The chain has TRBV6-5 and TRBJ1-3, with D maybe TRBD1 (6 bases). Germline V gives CDR1 MNHEY, CDR2 SVGAGI. The CDR3 spans 14 residues. V was pared by 5 bases and J by 1 base, with 9 bases between. The CDR3 nucleotides read TGTGCCAGCAGTCCACAGGGATCTGGAAACACCATATATTTT. It codes for CASSPQGSGNTIYF.

The chain joins TRBV19 to TRBJ2-5; 9 bases agree with TRBD1. The V gene end was trimmed by 0 bases and the J gene end by 5 bases; junction bases not matched to a gene: 10. This CDR3 region has 17 residues. CDR1 LNHDA and CDR2 SQIVND come from the germline V gene (reference sequence). As DNA, the CDR3 is TGTGCCAGTAGTATAGAAGGGACAGGGAGTATGTTGGAGACCCAGTACTTC. Translation: CASSIEGTGSMLETQYF.

The chain joins TRBV7-2 to TRBJ2-7, with 10 bases identical to TRBD2. The CDR3 extends over 15 amino acids. Germline values: CDR1 SGHTA, CDR2 FQGNSA. V was pared by 1 base and J by 6 bases, with 6 bases of the junction left unmatched. The DNA of the CDR3 is TGTGCCAGCAGCTTAGGGCCTAGCGGGAGCTCCGAGCAGTACTTC. Translated, it gives CASSLGPSGSSEQYF.

The rearrangement uses TRBV28 and TRBJ2-7, with 7 nucleotides matching TRBD1. Germline V lookup: CDR1 MDHEN, CDR2 SYDVKM. CDR3 length equals 13 residues. V shed 1 base and J 6 bases; nucleotides not matched to a gene: 3. This CDR3 is CASSLYRGSEQYF. The CDR3, as DNA: TGTGCCAGCAGTTTATACAGGGGTTCCGAGCAGTACTTC. Variable domain in full (rest from reference TRBV28 and TRBJ2-7): DVKVTQSSRYLVKRTGEKVFLECVQDMDHENMFWYRQDPGLGLRLIYFSYDVKMKEKGDIPEGYSVSREKKERFSLILESASTNQTSMYLCASSLYRGSEQYFGPGTRLTVT.

As to this clone: The same CDR3 also results from other DNA sequences found in this sample. The rearrangement links TRBV30 to TRBJ2-7; 7 bases line up with TRBD2. The CDR3 has 13 residues. J lost 3 bases, V lost 3 bases, and 5 bases had no gene match. Germline V CDR1 and CDR2: GTSNPN, SVGIG (reference sequence). The CDR3 sequence is CAWSPTGGYEQYF. Here the CDR3 DNA reads TGTGCCTGGAGCCCTACGGGGGGCTACGAGCAGTACTTC.